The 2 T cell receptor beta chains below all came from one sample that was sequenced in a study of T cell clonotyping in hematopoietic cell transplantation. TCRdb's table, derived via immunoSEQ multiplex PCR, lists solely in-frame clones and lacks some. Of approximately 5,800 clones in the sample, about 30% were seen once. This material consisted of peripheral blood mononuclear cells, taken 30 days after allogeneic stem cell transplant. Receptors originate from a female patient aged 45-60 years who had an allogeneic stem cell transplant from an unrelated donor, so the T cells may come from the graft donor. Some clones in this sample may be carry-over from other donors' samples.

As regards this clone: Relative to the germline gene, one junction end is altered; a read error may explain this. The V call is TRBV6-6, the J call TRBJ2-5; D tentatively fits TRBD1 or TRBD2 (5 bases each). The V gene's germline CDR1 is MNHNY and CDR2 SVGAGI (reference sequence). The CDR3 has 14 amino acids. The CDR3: CTSSSTRWGETQYF. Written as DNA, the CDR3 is TGTACCAGCAGTTCCACCCGATGGGGGGAGACCCAGTACTTC.

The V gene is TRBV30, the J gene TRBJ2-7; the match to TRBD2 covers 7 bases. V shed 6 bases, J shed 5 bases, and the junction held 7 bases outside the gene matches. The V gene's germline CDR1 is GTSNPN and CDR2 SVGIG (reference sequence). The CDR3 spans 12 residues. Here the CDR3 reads CACTPGLNEQYF. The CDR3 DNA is TGTGCCTGTACGCCGGGACTAAACGAGCAGTACTTC.